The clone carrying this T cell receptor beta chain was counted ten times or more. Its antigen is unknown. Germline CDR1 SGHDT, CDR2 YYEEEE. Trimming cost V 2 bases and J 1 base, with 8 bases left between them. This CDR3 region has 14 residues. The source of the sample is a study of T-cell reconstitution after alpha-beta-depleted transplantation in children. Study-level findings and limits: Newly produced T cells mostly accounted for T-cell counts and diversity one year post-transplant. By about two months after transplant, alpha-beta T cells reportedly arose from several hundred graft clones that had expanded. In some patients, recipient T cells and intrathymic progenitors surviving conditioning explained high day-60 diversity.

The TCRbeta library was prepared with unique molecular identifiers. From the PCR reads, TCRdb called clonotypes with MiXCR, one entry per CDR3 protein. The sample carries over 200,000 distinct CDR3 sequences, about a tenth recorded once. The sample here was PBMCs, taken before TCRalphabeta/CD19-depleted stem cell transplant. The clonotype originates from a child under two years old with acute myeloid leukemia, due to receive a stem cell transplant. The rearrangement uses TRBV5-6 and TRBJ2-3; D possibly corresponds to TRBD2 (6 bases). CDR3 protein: CASSFSSGTDTQYF. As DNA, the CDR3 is TGTGCCAGCAGCTTTTCTAGCGGCACAGATACGCAGTATTTT.